This T cell receptor beta chain was recovered during a study of cytomegalovirus exposure and HLA in healthy donors. Both 60 Vbeta primers and 13 Jbeta primers went into the PCR. TCRdb's copy holds only in-frame clones and misses some; the assay was immunoSEQ multiplex PCR. The sample records roughly 200,000 clones, roughly 10% being singletons. The CDR3 covers 12 residues. Germline CDR1 is WNHNN and CDR2 is SYGVQD (reference sequence). V was pared by 6 bases and J by 15 bases, with 10 bases of the junction left unmatched. This chain uses TRBV10-1 with TRBJ2-1, with 8 bases lining up with TRBD2. Sequenced sample: PBMCs. The sequence was collected from a woman in her 30s in good health and CMV-seropositive. The CDR3 reads CASSPTGTRRFF. The CDR3 nucleotides are TGCGCCAGCAGCCCTACCGGGACTAGACGGTTCTTC.